This T cell receptor (beta chain) stems from a study of cytomegalovirus exposure and HLA in healthy donors. Of note for this clone: Its antigen is as yet unknown.

Primers included in the PCR were 60 Vbeta and 13 Jbeta primers. TCRdb's copy holds only in-frame clones and misses some; the assay was immunoSEQ multiplex PCR. The data hold about 75,000 clones, with roughly four fifths observed a single time. Findings and limits, study-wide: TRBV6-2, TRBV6-3 and other indistinguishable V segments were excluded. There were a few CMV-associated chains whose specificity for CMV antigens was confirmed in vitro.

The V gene's germline CDR1 is MDHEN and CDR2 SYDVKM. V trimming: 6 bases; J trimming: 2 bases; junction bases outside the gene matches: 3. There are 13 residues in the CDR3. V is TRBV28 and J is TRBJ2-5; 7 bases line up with TRBD1. Sample: PBMCs. This TCR was sampled from a man in his late teens or twenties in good health and CMV-seronegative. DNA for the CDR3: TGTGCCAGCAGCCCGGGACAGCAAGAGACCCAGTACTTC. The encoded protein is CASSPGQQETQYF. The full variable domain, its missing parts supplied by reference TRBV28 and TRBJ2-5, is DVKVTQSSRYLVKRTGEKVFLECVQDMDHENMFWYRQDPGLGLRLIYFSYDVKMKEKGDIPEGYSVSREKKERFSLILESASTNQTSMYLCASSPGQQETQYFGPGTRLLVL.